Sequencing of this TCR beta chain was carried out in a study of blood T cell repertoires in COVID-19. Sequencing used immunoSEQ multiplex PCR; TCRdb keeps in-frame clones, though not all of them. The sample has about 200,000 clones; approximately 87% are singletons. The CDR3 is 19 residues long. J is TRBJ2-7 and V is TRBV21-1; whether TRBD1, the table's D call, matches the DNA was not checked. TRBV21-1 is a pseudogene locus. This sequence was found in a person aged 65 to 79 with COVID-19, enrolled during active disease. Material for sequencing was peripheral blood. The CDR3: CASSRPSPNPQVGSYEQYF. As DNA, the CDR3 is TGTGCCAGCAGCAGACCCTCACCCAACCCACAGGTAGGTTCCTACGAGCAGTACTTC.